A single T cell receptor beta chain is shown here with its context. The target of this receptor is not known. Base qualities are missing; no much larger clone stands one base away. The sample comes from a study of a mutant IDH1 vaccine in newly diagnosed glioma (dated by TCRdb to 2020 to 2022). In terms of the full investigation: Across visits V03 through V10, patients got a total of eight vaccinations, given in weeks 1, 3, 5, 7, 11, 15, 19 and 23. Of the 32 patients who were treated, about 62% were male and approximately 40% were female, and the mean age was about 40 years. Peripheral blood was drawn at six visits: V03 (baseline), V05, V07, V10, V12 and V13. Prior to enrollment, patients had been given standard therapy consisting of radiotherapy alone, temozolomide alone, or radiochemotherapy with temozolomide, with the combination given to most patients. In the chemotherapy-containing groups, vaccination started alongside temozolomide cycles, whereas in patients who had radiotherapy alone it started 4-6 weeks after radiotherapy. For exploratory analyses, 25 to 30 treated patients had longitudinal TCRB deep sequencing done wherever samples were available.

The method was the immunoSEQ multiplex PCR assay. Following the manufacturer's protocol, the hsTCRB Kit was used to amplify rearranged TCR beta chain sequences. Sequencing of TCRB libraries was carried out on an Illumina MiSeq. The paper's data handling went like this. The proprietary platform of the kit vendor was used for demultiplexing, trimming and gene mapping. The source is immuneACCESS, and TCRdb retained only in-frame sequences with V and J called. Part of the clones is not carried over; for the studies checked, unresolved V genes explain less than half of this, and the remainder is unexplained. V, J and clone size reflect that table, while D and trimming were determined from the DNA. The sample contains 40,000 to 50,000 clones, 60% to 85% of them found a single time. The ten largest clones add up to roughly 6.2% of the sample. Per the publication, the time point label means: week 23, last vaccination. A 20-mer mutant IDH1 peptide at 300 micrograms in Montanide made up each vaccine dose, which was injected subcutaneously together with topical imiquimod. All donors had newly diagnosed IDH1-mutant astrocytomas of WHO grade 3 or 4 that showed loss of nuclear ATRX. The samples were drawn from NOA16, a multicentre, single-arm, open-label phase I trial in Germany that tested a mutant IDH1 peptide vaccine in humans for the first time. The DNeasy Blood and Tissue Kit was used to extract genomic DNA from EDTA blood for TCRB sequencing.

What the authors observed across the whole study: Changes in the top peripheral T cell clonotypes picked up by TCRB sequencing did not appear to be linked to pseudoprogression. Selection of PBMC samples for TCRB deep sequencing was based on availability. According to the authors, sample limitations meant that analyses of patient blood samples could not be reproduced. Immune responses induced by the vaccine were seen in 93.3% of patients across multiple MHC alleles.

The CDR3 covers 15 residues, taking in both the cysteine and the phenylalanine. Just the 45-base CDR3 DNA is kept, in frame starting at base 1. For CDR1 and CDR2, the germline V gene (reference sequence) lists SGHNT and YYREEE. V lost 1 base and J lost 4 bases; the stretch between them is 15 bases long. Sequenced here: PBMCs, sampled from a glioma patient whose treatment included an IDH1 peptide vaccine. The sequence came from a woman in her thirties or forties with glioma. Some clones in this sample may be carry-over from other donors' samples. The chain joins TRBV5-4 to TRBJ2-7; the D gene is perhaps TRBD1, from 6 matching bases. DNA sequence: TGTGCCAGCAGCTTGAAACAGGGTCCCCTATACGAGCAGTACTTC. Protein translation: CASSLKQGPLYEQYF.